The 9 T cell receptor beta chains reported below all come from one sample, sequenced in a study of blood T cell repertoires in COVID-19. The protocol was immunoSEQ multiplex PCR, while the TCRdb copy is restricted to in-frame clones and leaves out a portion. The sample yields 14,000 to 15,000 clones, 85% to 95% seen once. Sequencing was carried out using peripheral blood. These receptors were obtained from a human donor with active COVID-19. The donor label of this sample is uncertain.

The chain is built from TRBV5-1 and TRBJ2-2, with D perhaps matching TRBD2 (6 bases). Trimming stripped 0 bases from V and 7 bases from J, with 13 bases between. Germline values: CDR1 SGHRS, CDR2 YFSETQ. This CDR3 spans 15 amino acids. The CDR3 DNA reads as TGCGCCAGCAGCTTGGTTCGCGGGGCGGGCGGGGAGCTGTTTTTT. Its protein is CASSLVRGAGGELFF.

J is TRBJ2-7 and V is TRBV7-9, with 7 bases fitting TRBD2. V was pared by 4 bases and J by 6 bases, with 6 bases of the junction left unmatched. Germline V gives CDR1 SEHNR, CDR2 FQNEAQ (reference sequence). The CDR3 is 13 amino acids. CDR3 DNA sequence: TGTGCCAGCAGCTACAGCGGGATTGGCGAGCAGTACTTC. Protein: CASSYSGIGEQYF.

The V gene is TRBV5-1, the J gene TRBJ2-3; 8 nucleotides agree with TRBD1. The germline V gene has CDR1 SGHRS and CDR2 YFSETQ. The CDR3 loop spans 15 amino acids. V lost 5 bases to trimming and J lost 2 bases; unmatched junction nucleotides: 7. This CDR3 reads CASRDRDRNTDTQYF. CDR3 DNA sequence: TGCGCCAGCAGGGACCGGGACAGGAACACAGATACGCAGTATTTT.

The chain links TRBV15 to TRBJ1-5, with TRBD1 matching 9 bases. Trimming removed 4 bases from V and 4 bases from J; junction bases left unmatched: 8. The germline gives CDR1 LNHNV, CDR2 YYDKDF (reference sequence). This CDR3 comprises 16 residues. CDR3 DNA: TGTGCCACCAGCAAAAAGGGACAGGGAATAAATCAGCCCCAGCATTTT. Its protein is CATSKKGQGINQPQHF.

The CDR3 reads CASSSTDFVFQETQYF. In nucleotides, the CDR3 is TGCGCCAGCAGCTCCACGGACTTTGTGTTCCAAGAGACCCAGTACTTC. The V gene is TRBV5-1, the J gene TRBJ2-5; tentative D call: TRBD2 (5 bases). Germline V gene data show CDR1 as SGHRS and CDR2 as YFSETQ. The CDR3 covers 16 residues. V lost 3 bases to trimming and J lost 1 base, with 16 bases between them.

The rearrangement joins TRBV4-1 to TRBJ1-3, with TRBD1 matching over 8 bases. The germline CDR1 and CDR2 sequences are MGHRA and YSYEKL. The CDR3 has 18 amino acids. Trimming at V came to 4 bases and at J to 0 bases, leaving 11 bases not matched to a gene. The CDR3 DNA reads as TGCGCCAGCAGCCCCTCACCTCGGACAGGGAACTCTGGAAACACCATATATTTT. Translated: CASSPSPRTGNSGNTIYF.

The CDR3 protein is CASSRPGIDVSNEQFF. For the CDR3, the DNA is TGCGCCAGCAGCCGCCCCGGGATTGACGTTTCCAATGAGCAGTTCTTC. The chain joins TRBV4-1 to TRBJ2-1, with D possibly being TRBD2 (5 bases). Germline assignment: CDR1 MGHRA and CDR2 YSYEKL. The CDR3 runs to 16 residues. V dropped 4 bases and J dropped 6 bases, with 19 bases sitting between them.

V usage is TRBV13 and J usage is TRBJ2-7; 7 bases are shared with TRBD1. J gave up 7 bases and V 2 bases, and 8 bases lay outside the gene matches. The CDR3 loop spans 14 amino acids. Germline CDR1 is PRHDT and CDR2 is FYEKMQ (reference sequence). CDR3 protein: CASSLRGPGGEQYF. CDR3 bases: TGTGCCAGCAGCTTAAGGGGGCCAGGGGGTGAGCAGTACTTC.

The rearrangement joins TRBV28 to TRBJ2-6, with D perhaps matching TRBD1 (6 bases). The CDR3 loop spans 17 amino acids. CDR1 and CDR2 (germline): MDHEN, SYDVKM. Trimming shortened V by 6 bases and J by 0 bases, and 15 bases separated the two germline ends. The CDR3 region is CASRRHRAFSGANVLTF. CDR3 DNA sequence: TGTGCCAGCAGAAGACACAGGGCGTTCTCTGGGGCCAACGTCCTGACTTTC.